These 7 T cell receptor beta chains were sequenced from one sample in a study of shared clonotypes between healthy human individuals. Repertoires were generated with immunoSEQ multiplex PCR, while TCRdb's copy carries only in-frame clones and drops some. The sample gives some 690,000 clones, 90% of which show up once; 30% to 40% is in the top ten. Sample: memory CD8+ T cells from PBMCs. Subset indicated: CD45RO+ cells pooled with CCR7-negative TemRA cells. These receptors originate from a man aged 18-30 years in good health. Some clones in this sample may be carry-over from other donors' samples.

The chain employs TRBV5-1 and TRBJ2-5, with a weak D call TRBD1 (6 bases). The germline CDR1 and CDR2 sequences are SGHRS and YFSETQ. V shed 0 bases and J shed 4 bases, with 19 bases lying between them. This CDR3 contains 17 residues. The CDR3 nucleotides are TGCGCCAGCAGCTTGGCCACGTTACGAGGGGGTGGAGAGACCCAGTACTTC. It is translated as CASSLATLRGGGETQYF.

The CDR3 coding sequence is TGTGCCAGCAGCTTAAAAACAGTGGATCCGTTCTTC. It yields the protein CASSLKTVDPFF. V is TRBV5-6 and J is TRBJ2-1, with D unclear. The germline gives CDR1 SGHDT, CDR2 YYEEEE. The CDR3 is 12 amino acids. V lost 2 bases and J 15 bases, leaving 15 bases between the germline ends.

V and J are TRBV9 and TRBJ2-2; TRBD2 matches 8 bases. The CDR3 is 18 amino acids. The V gene end was trimmed by 4 bases and the J gene end by 1 base; junction bases not matched to a gene: 12. The V gene's germline CDR1 is SGDLS and CDR2 YYNGEE. In DNA form, the CDR3 reads TGTGCCAGCAGCATTTTACTCGGGGGGGAAATGAACACCGGGGAGCTGTTTTTT. As protein: CASSILLGGEMNTGELFF.

V usage is TRBV7-9 and J usage is TRBJ2-5; D not resolved. The V end was cut by 3 bases, the J end by 2 bases, with 7 bases between. The V gene's germline CDR1 is SEHNR and CDR2 FQNEAQ (reference sequence). This CDR3 region has 13 residues. CDR3: CASSFLIQETQYF. CDR3 nucleotides: TGTGCCAGCAGCTTTTTAATTCAAGAGACCCAGTACTTC.

This rearrangement joins TRBV4-1 to TRBJ1-2; D remains ambiguous. CDR3 size: 18 residues. Germline lookup yields CDR1 MGHRA and CDR2 YSYEKL. The V end lost 0 bases, the J end lost 3 bases, and 20 bases lay between the germline ends. CDR3 residues: CASSQDLTEWARYYGYTF. CDR3 in DNA: TGCGCCAGCAGCCAAGATCTGACGGAGTGGGCCAGATACTATGGCTACACCTTC.

This sequence joins TRBV7-3 and TRBJ2-7; 8 positions agree with TRBD2. After removal of 4 bases from V and 5 bases from J, the junction contained 7 bases not matched to a gene. This CDR3 comprises 14 residues. From germline, CDR1 is SGHTA and CDR2 FQGTGA. The CDR3 loop is CASSSSGGHDEQYF. CDR3 nucleotides: TGTGCCAGCAGCTCAAGCGGGGGTCACGACGAGCAGTACTTC.

The V call is TRBV5-1, the J call TRBJ2-2; the D is unclear. Germline V gives CDR1 SGHRS, CDR2 YFSETQ. V lost 0 bases to trimming and J lost 3 bases, with 9 bases between them. The length of the CDR3 is 15 residues. The CDR3 sequence is CASSLGRPDTGELFF. The CDR3 DNA is TGCGCCAGCAGCTTGGGTAGACCCGACACCGGGGAGCTGTTTTTT.